This T cell receptor (beta chain) was sequenced in a study of T cell clonotyping in hematopoietic cell transplantation. Time point defined: recipient sample about 28 days before transplant, after cytoreduction. Note on this clone: The junction and the germline gene differ at one end; a read error may be behind it.

Using immunoSEQ multiplex PCR, the repertoire was profiled, and TCRdb retains in-frame clones only, with some absent. Among about 5,900 clones, 80% were seen once, and the ten largest hold about 14%. CDR1 is GTSNPN, CDR2 SVGIG, per germline (reference sequence). CDR3 size: 13 residues. This receptor was obtained from a woman aged 50 to 65 with acute myeloid leukemia. Some clones in this sample may be carry-over from other donors' samples. The chain carries TRBV30 and TRBJ2-6, with D perhaps assigned TRBD1 or TRBD2 (5 bases each). This sample comprised peripheral blood mononuclear cells, obtained before stem cell transplant. DNA for the CDR3: TGTACCTGGAGTTGGGACCTTACTGGCGTCCTGACTTTC. It is translated as CTWSWDLTGVLTF.